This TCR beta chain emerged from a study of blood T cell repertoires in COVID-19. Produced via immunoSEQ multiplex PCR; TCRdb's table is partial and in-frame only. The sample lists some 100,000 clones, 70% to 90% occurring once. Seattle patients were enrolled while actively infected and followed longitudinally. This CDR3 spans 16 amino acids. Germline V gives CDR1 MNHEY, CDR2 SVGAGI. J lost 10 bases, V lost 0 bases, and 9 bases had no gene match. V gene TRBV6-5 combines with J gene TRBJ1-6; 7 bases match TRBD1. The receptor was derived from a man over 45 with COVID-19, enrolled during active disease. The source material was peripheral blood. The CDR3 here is CASSYSTGTPGSPLHF. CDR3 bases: TGTGCCAGCAGTTACTCGACAGGGACCCCTGGGTCACCCCTCCACTTT.